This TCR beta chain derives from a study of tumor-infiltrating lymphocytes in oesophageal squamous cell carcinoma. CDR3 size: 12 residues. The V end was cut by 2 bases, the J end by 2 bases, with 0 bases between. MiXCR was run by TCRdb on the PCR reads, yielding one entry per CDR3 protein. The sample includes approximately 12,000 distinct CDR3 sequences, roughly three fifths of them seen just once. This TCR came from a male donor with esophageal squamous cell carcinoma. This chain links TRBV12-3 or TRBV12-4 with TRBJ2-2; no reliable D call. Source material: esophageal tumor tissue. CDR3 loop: CASSLNTGELFF. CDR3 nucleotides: TGTGCCAGCAGTTTAAACACCGGGGAGCTGTTTTTT.